A selection of T cell receptor beta chains follows, all from one sample in a study of blood T cell repertoires in COVID-19. The data were produced by immunoSEQ multiplex PCR, yet TCRdb's version contains in-frame clones alone and is incomplete. This sample has fewer than 200,000 clones; about 88% occur once, and the top ten carry around 1.3%. Sequenced input: PBMCs or T cells enriched from blood (not recorded which). The receptors shown here come from a human donor with acute COVID-19. The donor label of this sample is uncertain. The CDR3 runs from the conserved cysteine through the conserved F or W. A D gene is named only where the DNA matches it firmly. Expanded clones are given a class, and other clones once, few, many or no size at all.

size | J | V | D | CDR3 | DNA
few | TRBJ1-2 | TRBV19 | . | CASKDRSYGYTF | TGTGCCAGTAAAGACAGATCCTATGGCTACACCTTC
once | TRBJ1-2 | TRBV30 | . | CAWSKARGGYTF | TGTGCCTGGAGTAAGGCAAGAGGCGGCTACACCTTC
. | TRBJ1-1 | TRBV29-1 | . | CSVDAGMGTEAFF | TGCAGCGTTGACGCAGGGATGGGCACTGAAGCTTTCTTT
. | TRBJ2-7 | TRBV27 | TRBD1 | CASSLSNPGQMSSYEQYF | TGTGCCAGCAGTTTATCTAATCCGGGACAGATGAGCTCCTACGAGCAGTACTTC
few | TRBJ2-3 | TRBV30 | . | CAWSVGPNPSNGGGGDTQYF | TGTGCCTGGAGTGTAGGCCCCAACCCTTCGAATGGAGGGGGCGGAGATACGCAGTATTTT
. | TRBJ2-7 | TRBV10-3 | . | CAISEKRGLQYF | TGTGCCATCAGTGAGAAAAGGGGACTGCAGTACTTC
. | TRBJ1-5 | TRBV5-1 | TRBD1 | CASSLEGQGNQPQHF | TGCGCCAGCAGCTTGGAGGGACAGGGTAATCAGCCCCAGCATTTT
once | TRBJ1-2 | TRBV11-2 | . | CASSFQSNYGYTF | TGTGCCAGCAGCTTCCAATCTAACTATGGCTACACCTTC
. | TRBJ1-3 | TRBV18 | TRBD1 | CASSPTTGGDPGNTIYF | TGTGCCAGCTCACCAACGACAGGGGGCGATCCCGGAAACACCATATATTTT
. | TRBJ2-1 | TRBV4-1 | TRBD1 | CASSRKATGISYNEQFF | TGCGCCAGCAGCCGGAAAGCGACAGGGATCTCCTACAATGAGCAGTTCTTC